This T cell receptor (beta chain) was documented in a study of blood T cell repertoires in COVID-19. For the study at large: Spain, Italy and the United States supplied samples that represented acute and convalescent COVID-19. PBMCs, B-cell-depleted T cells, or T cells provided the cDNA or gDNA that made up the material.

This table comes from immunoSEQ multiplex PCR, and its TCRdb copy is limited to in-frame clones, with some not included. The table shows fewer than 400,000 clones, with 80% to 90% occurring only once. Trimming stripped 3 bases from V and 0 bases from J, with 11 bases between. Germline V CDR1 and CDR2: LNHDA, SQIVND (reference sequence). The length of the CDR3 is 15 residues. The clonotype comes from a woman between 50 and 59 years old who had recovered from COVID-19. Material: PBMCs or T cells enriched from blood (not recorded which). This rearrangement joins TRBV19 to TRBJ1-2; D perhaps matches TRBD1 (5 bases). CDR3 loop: CASSITGEANYGYTF. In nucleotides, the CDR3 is TGTGCCAGTAGTATTACAGGCGAAGCTAACTATGGCTACACCTTC.